The entry that follows covers one TCR beta chain sequence. Authors' data handling: Estimated nucleated cell counts came from reference gene primer amplification. TCRdb's copy holds only in-frame clones and misses some; the assay was immunoSEQ multiplex PCR. The DNA gave D and trimming, while V, J and clone size come from that table. The sample lists fewer than 90,000 clones, 70% to 90% occurring once. The sample belongs to a study of blood T cell repertoires in COVID-19. Study as a whole: The United States, Italy and Spain provided the acute and convalescent COVID-19 samples. Sample material is recorded as cDNA or gDNA derived from T cells, B-cell-depleted T cells, or PBMCs.

V lost 0 bases and J 5 bases, leaving 5 bases between the germline ends. The CDR3 has 13 residues. The germline V gene has CDR1 MNHEY and CDR2 SVGAGI. The gene calls are TRBV6-5 and TRBJ1-5, with D uncertain. This clonotype was sampled from a man aged 30 to 39 with acute or convalescent COVID-19. The sequenced sample was peripheral blood. The CDR3 sequence: CASSYSSDQPQHF. The CDR3 coding sequence is TGTGCCAGCAGTTACTCCTCCGATCAGCCCCAGCATTTT.